This T cell receptor beta chain was profiled in a study of T cells in Graves' hyperthyroidism and ophthalmopathy. The study, taken as a whole, reports: Ophthalmopathy stood apart from stable hyperthyroidism in a 13 V-J model. Most thyroid clonotypes that were expanded above 0.001 also turned up in blood.

Germline assignment: CDR1 SGHRS and CDR2 YFSETQ. The CDR3 loop spans 14 amino acids. V lost 2 bases and J lost 3, with 12 bases in between. The table lists this clonotype with many counts. Its antigen is as yet unknown. TCR beta CDR3 region amplification was performed from RNA transcripts. With the HTBI primer set, the TCR CDR3 went through a first round of RT-PCR. Each CDR3 protein gets one entry after TCRdb re-called the multiplex PCR reads with MiXCR. The sample shows 50,000 to 60,000 distinct CDR3 sequences, 48% of them seen only once. For ophthalmopathy patients, the Clinical Activity Score was at least 3 and the NOSPECS grade at least 4; duration was under 3 months. Exclusions: uncontrolled infection, other autoimmune disease, pregnancy, lactation.

This chain uses TRBV5-1 with TRBJ2-7; possible D gene TRBD2, 6 bases. What was sequenced was blood. This TCR was recovered from a woman aged 45 to 65 with Graves' ophthalmopathy. CDR3 DNA sequence: TGCGCCAGCAGCTTTGGCGGGATCGGCTACGAGCAGTACTTC. Its protein is CASSFGGIGYEQYF.